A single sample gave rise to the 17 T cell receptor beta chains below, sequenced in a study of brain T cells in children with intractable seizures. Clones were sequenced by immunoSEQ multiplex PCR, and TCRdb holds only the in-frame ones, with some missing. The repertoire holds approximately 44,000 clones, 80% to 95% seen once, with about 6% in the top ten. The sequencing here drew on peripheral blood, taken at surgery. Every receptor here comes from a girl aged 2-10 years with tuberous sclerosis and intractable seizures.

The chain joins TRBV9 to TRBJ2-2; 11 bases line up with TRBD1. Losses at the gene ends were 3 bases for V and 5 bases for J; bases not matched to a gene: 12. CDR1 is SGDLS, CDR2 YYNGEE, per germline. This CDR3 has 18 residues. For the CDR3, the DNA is TGTGCCAGCAGCGCGCTCTCCGTCGGGACAGGGGGAACCGGGGAGCTGTTTTTT. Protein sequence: CASSALSVGTGGTGELFF.

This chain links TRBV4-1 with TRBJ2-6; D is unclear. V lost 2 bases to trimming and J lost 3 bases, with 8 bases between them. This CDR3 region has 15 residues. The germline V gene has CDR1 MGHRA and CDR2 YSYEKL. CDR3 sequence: CASSQFGVGANVLTF. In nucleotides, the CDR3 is TGCGCCAGCAGCCAATTCGGTGTTGGGGCCAACGTCCTGACTTTC.

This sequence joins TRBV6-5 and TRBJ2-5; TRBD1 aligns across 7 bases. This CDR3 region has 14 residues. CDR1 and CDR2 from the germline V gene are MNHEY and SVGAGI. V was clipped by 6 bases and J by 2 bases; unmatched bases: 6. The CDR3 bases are TGTGCCAGCAGCGTAAACAGGGGTCAAGAGACCCAGTACTTC. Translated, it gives CASSVNRGQETQYF.

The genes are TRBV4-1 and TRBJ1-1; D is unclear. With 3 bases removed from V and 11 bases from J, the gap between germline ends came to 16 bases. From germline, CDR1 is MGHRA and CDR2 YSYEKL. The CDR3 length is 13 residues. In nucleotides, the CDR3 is TGCGCCAGCAGCCACCGAACAAGGGTTCAGGCTTTCTTT. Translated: CASSHRTRVQAFF.

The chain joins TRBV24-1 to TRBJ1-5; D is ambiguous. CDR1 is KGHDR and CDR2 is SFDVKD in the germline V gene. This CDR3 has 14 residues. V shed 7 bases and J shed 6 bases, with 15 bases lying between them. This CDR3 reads CATSGRERGQPQHF. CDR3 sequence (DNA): TGTGCCACCAGCGGCCGGGAGCGGGGTCAGCCCCAGCATTTT.

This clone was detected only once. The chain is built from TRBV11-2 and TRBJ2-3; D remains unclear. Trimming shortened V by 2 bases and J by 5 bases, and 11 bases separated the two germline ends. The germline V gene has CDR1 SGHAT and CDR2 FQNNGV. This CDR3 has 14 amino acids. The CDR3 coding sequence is TGTGCCAGCAGCTTACAGAGTGGTGGAGATACGCAGTATTTT. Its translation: CASSLQSGGDTQYF.

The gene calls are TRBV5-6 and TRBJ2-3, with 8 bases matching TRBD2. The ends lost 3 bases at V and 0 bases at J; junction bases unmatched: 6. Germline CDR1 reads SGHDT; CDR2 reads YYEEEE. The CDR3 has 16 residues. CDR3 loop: CASSYSGAASTDTQYF. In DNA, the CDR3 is TGTGCCAGCAGCTATAGCGGGGCCGCTAGCACAGATACGCAGTATTTT.

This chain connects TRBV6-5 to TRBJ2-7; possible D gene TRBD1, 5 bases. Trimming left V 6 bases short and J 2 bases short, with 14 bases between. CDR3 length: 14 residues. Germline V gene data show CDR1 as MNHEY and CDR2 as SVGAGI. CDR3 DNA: TGTGCCAGCAGATCCCTGATGACAGCCTACGAGCAGTACGTC. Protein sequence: CASRSLMTAYEQYV.

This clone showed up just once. The CDR3 region is CASNPRVRLNSPLHF. The DNA for the CDR3 is TGTGCCAGCAACCCGCGGGTTAGGCTGAATTCACCCCTCCACTTT. J is TRBJ1-6 and V is TRBV28; no clear D gene. The CDR3 extends over 15 amino acids. Trimming removed 7 bases from V and 7 bases from J, with 17 bases in between. The V gene's germline CDR1 is MDHEN and CDR2 SYDVKM. The variable domain in full, with the rest retrieved from reference TRBV28 and TRBJ1-6, is DVKVTQSSRYLVKRTGEKVFLECVQDMDHENMFWYRQDPGLGLRLIYFSYDVKMKEKGDIPEGYSVSREKKERFSLILESASTNQTSMYLCASNPRVRLNSPLHFGNGTRLTVT.

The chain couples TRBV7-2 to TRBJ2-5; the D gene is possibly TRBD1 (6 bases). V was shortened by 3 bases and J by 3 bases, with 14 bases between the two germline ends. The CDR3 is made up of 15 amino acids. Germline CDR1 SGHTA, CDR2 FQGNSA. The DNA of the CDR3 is TGTGCCAGCAGCTTGTGGACAGCGCCCGAAGAGACCCAGTACTTC. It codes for CASSLWTAPEETQYF.

CDR3 sequence reads: CASSLVPSGFGNQPQHF. The CDR3 coding sequence is TGTGCCAGCAGCTTAGTTCCCTCAGGGTTCGGCAATCAGCCCCAGCATTTT. This chain uses TRBV7-2 with TRBJ1-5; D is perhaps TRBD1 (5 bases). V lost 1 base to trimming and J lost 2 bases, with 15 bases between them. The CDR3 is made up of 17 amino acids. CDR1 and CDR2 (germline): SGHTA, FQGNSA.

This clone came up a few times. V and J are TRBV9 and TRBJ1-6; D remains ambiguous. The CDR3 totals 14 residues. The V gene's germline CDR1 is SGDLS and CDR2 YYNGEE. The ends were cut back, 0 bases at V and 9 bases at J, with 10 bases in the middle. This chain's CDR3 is CASSVESGSSPLHF. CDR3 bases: TGTGCCAGCAGCGTAGAATCAGGTAGTTCACCCCTCCACTTT.

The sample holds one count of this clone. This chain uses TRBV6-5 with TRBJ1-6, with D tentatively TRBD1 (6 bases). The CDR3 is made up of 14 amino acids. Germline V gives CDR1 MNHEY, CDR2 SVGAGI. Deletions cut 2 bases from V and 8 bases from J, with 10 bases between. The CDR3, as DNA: TGTGCCAGCAGTTACAGGGGGGCGCATTCACCCCTCCACTTT. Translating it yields CASSYRGAHSPLHF.

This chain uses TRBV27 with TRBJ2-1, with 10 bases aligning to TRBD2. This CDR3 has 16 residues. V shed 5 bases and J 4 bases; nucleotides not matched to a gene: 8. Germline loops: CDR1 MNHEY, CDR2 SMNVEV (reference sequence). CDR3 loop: CASSPRIAGGYNEQFF. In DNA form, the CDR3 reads TGTGCCAGCAGTCCCCGAATAGCGGGGGGATACAATGAGCAGTTCTTC.

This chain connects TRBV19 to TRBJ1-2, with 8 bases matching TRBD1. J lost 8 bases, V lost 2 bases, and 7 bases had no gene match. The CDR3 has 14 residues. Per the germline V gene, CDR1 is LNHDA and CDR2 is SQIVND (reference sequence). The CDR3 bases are TGTGCCAGTAGTATACAGGGGGCGAGTGACGGCTACACCTTC. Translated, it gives CASSIQGASDGYTF.

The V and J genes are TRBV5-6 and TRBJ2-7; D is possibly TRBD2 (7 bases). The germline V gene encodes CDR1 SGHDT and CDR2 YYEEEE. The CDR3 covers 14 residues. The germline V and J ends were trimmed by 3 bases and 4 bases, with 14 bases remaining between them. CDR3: CASSSHGGTYEQYV. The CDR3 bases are TGTGCCAGCAGCTCACACGGGGGGACATACGAGCAGTACGTC.

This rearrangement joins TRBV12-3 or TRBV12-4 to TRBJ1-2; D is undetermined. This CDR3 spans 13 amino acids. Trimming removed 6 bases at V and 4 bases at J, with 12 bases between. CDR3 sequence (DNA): TGTGCCAGCAGGACCGATACAACCTATGGCTACACCTTC. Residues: CASRTDTTYGYTF.